The clone carrying this T cell receptor beta chain came up a few times. Its antigen is unknown. cDNA libraries for TCR beta contained unique molecular identifiers. Around 460,000 cDNA molecules came from around 1 to 9.1 million T cells. TCRdb reprocessed the PCR reads via MiXCR and lists one record per CDR3 protein. The sample comprises roughly 620,000 distinct CDR3 sequences, roughly 46% of which are singletons, and under 2% rests with the top ten. These data belong to a study of post-analysis software for immune sequencing data. The overall study: Some patients lacked subtype; others had relapsing-remitting, secondary progressive or progressive-relapsing disease.

CDR1 SGHKS and CDR2 YYEKEE come from the germline V gene (reference sequence). This CDR3 comprises 14 residues. Germline trimming cut 4 bases from V and 4 bases from J; bases unmatched to any gene: 3. Findings and caveats of the study: Samples prepared in the same batch strongly co-clustered by F measure. Compared with controls, patients showed significantly lower normalized Chao1 diversity. Higher frequency in patients than in controls was seen for roughly five TRBV segments, with TRBV5-6, TRBV5-1 and TRBV20-1 among them.

The sequence was obtained from a girl aged 5 to 17 with multiple sclerosis. Material: blood. The rearrangement joins TRBV5-5 to TRBJ1-5, with 9 nucleotides matching TRBD1. In nucleotides, the CDR3 is TGTGCCAGCAGCGGGGGGACAGGGAATCAGCCCCAGCATTTT. This gives the protein CASSGGTGNQPQHF.